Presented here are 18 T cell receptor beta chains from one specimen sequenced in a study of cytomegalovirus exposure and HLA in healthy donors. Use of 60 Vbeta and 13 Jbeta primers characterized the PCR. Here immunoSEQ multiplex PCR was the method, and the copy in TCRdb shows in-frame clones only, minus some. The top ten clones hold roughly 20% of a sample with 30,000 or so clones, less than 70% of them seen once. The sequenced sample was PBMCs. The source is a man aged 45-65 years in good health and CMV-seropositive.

The CDR3 coding sequence is TGTGCCATCAGGAGCTATAGCTCCTACAATGAGCAGTTCTTC. Translating gives CAIRSYSSYNEQFF. V gene TRBV10-3 combines with J gene TRBJ2-1; D not certain. Germline CDR1 and CDR2: ENHRY and SYGVKD. This CDR3 comprises 14 residues. Trimming pared 6 bases from V and 0 bases from J, leaving 9 bases between.

The DNA for the CDR3 is TGTGCCAGCAGAGACGACATTAATGAAAAACTGTTTTTT. This sequence encodes CASRDDINEKLFF. The chain links TRBV28 to TRBJ1-4; D unresolved. Per the germline V gene, CDR1 is MDHEN and CDR2 is SYDVKM. Trimming stripped 6 bases from V and 4 bases from J, with 9 bases between. This CDR3 contains 13 residues.

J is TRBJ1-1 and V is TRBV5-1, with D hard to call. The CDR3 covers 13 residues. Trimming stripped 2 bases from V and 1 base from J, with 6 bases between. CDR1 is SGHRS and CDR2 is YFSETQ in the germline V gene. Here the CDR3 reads CASSFTTNTEAFF. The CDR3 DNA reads TGCGCCAGCAGCTTTACAACGAACACTGAAGCTTTCTTT.

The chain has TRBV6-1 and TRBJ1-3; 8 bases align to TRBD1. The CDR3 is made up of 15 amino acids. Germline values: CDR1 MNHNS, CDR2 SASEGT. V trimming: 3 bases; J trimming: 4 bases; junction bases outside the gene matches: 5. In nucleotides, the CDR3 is TGTGCCAGCAGTGACCAGGGGGCTGGGGGAAACACCATATATTTT. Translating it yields CASSDQGAGGNTIYF.

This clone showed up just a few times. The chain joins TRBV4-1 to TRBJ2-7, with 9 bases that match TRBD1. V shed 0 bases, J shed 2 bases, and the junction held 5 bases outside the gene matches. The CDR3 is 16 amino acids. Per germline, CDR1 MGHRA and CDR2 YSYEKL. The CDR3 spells CASSQDGTGTTYEQYF. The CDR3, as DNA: TGCGCCAGCAGCCAAGACGGGACAGGGACAACCTACGAGCAGTACTTC.

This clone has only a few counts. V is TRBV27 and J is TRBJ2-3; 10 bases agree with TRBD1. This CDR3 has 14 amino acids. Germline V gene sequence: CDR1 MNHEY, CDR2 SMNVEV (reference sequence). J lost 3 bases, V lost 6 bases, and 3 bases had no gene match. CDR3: CASRRTGGTDTQYF. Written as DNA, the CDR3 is TGTGCCAGCAGACGGACAGGGGGTACAGATACGCAGTATTTT.

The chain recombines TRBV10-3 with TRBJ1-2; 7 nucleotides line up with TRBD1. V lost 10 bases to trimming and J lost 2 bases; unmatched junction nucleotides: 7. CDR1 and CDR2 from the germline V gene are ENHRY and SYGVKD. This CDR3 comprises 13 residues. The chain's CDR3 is CATAGTENYGYTF. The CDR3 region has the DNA TGTGCCACCGCCGGGACAGAGAACTATGGCTACACCTTC.

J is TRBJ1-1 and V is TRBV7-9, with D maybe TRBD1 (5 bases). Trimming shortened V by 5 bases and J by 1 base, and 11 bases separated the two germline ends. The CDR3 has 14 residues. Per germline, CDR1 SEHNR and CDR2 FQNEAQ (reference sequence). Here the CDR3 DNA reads TGTGCCAGCAGCCTCAGACAGTGGAACACTGAAGCTTTCTTT. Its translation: CASSLRQWNTEAFF.

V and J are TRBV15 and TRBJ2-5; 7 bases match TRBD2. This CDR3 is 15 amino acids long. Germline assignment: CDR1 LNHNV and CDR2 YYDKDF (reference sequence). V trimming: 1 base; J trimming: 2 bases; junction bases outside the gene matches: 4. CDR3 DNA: TGTGCCACCAGCAGAGGAGCGGGACGGCAAGAGACCCAGTACTTC. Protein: CATSRGAGRQETQYF.

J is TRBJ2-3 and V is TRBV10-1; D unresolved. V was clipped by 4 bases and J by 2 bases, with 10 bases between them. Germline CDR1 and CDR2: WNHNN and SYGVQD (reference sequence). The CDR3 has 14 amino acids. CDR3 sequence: CASSVRRFTDTQYF. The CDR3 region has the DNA TGCGCCAGCAGTGTACGCAGATTCACAGATACGCAGTATTTT.

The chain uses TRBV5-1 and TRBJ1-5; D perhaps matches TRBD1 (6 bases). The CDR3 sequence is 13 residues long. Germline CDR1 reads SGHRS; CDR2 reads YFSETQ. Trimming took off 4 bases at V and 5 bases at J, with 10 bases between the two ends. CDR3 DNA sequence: TGCGCCAGCAGCAAGGACAGTTATCAGCCCCAGCATTTT. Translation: CASSKDSYQPQHF.

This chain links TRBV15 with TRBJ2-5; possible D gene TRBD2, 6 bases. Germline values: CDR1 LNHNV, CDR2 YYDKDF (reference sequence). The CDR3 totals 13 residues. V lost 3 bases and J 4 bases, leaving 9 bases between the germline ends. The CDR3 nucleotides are TGTGCCACCAGCAGGGACTACCGAGAGACCCAGTACTTC. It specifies CATSRDYRETQYF.

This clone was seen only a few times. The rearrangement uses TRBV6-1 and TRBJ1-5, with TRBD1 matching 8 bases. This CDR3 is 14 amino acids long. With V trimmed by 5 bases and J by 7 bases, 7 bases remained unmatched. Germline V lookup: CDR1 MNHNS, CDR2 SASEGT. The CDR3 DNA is TGTGCCAGCAGTAATACACAGGGGGTCCAGCCCCAGCATTTT. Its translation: CASSNTQGVQPQHF.

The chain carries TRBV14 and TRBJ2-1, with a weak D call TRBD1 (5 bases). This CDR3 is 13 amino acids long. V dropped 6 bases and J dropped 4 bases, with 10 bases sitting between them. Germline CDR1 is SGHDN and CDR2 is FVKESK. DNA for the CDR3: TGTGCCAGCAGGCAAACAGGTTACAATGAGCAGTTCTTC. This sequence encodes CASRQTGYNEQFF.

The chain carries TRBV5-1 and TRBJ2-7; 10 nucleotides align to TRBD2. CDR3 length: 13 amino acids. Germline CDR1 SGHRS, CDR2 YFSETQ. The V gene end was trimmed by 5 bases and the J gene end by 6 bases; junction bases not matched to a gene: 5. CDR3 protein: CASRQREGGEQYF. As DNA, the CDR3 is TGCGCCAGCAGGCAGCGGGAGGGTGGCGAGCAGTACTTC.

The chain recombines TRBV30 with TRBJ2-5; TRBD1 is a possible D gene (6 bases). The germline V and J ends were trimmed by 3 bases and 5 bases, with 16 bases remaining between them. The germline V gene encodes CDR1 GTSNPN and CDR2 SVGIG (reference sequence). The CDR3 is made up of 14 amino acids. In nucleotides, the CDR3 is TGTGCCTGGAGGTCCGGGACAAGAGGGGAGACCCAGTACTTC. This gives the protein CAWRSGTRGETQYF.

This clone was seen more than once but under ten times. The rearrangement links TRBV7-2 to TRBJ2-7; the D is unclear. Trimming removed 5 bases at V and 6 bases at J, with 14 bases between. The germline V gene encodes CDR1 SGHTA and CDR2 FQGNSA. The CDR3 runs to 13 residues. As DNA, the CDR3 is TGTGCCAGCAGCGCGACAACCGTGGGCGAGCAGTACTTC. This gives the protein CASSATTVGEQYF.

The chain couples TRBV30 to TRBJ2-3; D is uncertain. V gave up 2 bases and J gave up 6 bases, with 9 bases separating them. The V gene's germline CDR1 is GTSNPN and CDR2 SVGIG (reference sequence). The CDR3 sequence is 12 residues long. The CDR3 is CAWSPLMDTQYF. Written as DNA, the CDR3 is TGTGCCTGGAGTCCGCTAATGGATACGCAGTATTTT.